This is a list of T cell receptor beta chains from one sample in a study of blood T cells in healthy people across ages. TCRdb called the 5' RACE reads again in MiXCR, with one record for every CDR3 protein. The sample carries hundreds of thousands of distinct CDR3 sequences, around 48% recorded once. Sequenced sample: blood. The receptors were gathered from a woman aged 60 to 75 in good health. The CDR3 runs from the conserved cysteine through the conserved F or W. The D gene is left open where the match is weak. The size of a clone is reported for some rows only, either as once, few or many, or as a class for expanded clones.

size	V	D	J	CDR3	DNA
-	TRBV12-3/TRBV12-4	-	TRBJ2-3	CASRLLGDTQYF	TGTGCCAGCAGACTCTTAGGAGATACGCAGTATTTT
-	TRBV15	-	TRBJ2-3	CATSSSWGLGTDTQYF	TGTGCCACCAGCAGTTCGTGGGGTTTGGGCACAGATACGCAGTATTTT
few	TRBV29-1	-	TRBJ2-1	CSVDRAETQFF	TGCAGCGTTGACAGGGCGGAGACCCAGTTCTTC
-	TRBV21-1	-	TRBJ1-6	CASSKPRGTYNSPLHF	TGTGCCAGCAGCAAACCCCGGGGGACCTATAATTCACCCCTCCACTTT
-	TRBV3-1	-	TRBJ2-7	CASRATSLEQYF	TGTGCCAGCAGGGCGACTAGTTTGGAGCAGTACTTC
-	TRBV9	TRBD2	TRBJ2-3	CASSVRTSGTDTQYF	TGTGCCAGCAGCGTAAGGACTAGCGGCACAGATACGCAGTATTTT
-	TRBV4-3	-	TRBJ2-1	CASSQELPAYNEQFF	TGCGCCAGCAGCCAAGAATTACCAGCCTACAATGAGCAGTTCTTC
-	TRBV29-1	-	TRBJ1-3	CSVQELSGNTIYF	TGCAGCGTACAGGAACTCTCTGGAAACACCATATATTTT
-	TRBV12-3/TRBV12-4	-	TRBJ2-1	CASRTSEGAYNEQFF	TGTGCCAGCAGGACTAGCGAGGGGGCTTACAATGAGCAGTTCTTC
few	TRBV27	-	TRBJ2-7	CASSLRGDSSYEQYF	TGTGCCAGCAGTTTAAGGGGCGATAGCTCCTACGAGCAGTACTTC
-	TRBV5-1	TRBD1	TRBJ2-5	CASSSGGTGGSGETQYF	TGCGCCAGCAGCTCCGGGGGGACAGGGGGCAGCGGAGAGACCCAGTACTTC
-	TRBV5-6	-	TRBJ2-5	CASNPLNSNEQYF	TGTGCCAGCAACCCCCTAAACAGCAATGAGCAGTACTTC
few	TRBV12-3/TRBV12-4	TRBD1	TRBJ1-4	CASSPGQTNEKLFF	TGTGCCAGCAGTCCGGGACAGACGAATGAAAAACTGTTTTTT
few	TRBV29-1	TRBD2	TRBJ2-1	CSVDSAGGGDEQFF	TGCAGCGTTGATTCAGCGGGAGGGGGGGATGAGCAGTTCTTC
-	TRBV7-2	TRBD2	TRBJ2-3	CASSLVRTDSGRRDTQYF	TGTGCCAGCAGCTTAGTCAGAACCGATAGCGGGAGGAGAGATACGCAGTATTTT